These T cell receptor beta chains were read from a single sample in a study of blood T cell repertoires in COVID-19. Produced via immunoSEQ multiplex PCR; TCRdb's table is partial and in-frame only. The data contain about 290,000 clones, just under 85% of them seen just once; the ten biggest clones take up around 3.9%. The sample was peripheral blood. The receptors were gathered from a woman aged 50 to 60 with active or convalescent COVID-19. Both conserved end residues are part of each CDR3. The D gene is left open where the match is weak. Only part of the rows carry a size: once, few, many, or a class if the clone is expanded.

V	J	size	D	DNA	CDR3
TRBV3-1/TRBV3-2	TRBJ2-1	few	-	TGTGCCAGCAGCCCACCGGGACAAGGGTCCGAGTTCTTC	CASSPPGQGSEFF
TRBV5-4	TRBJ1-2	-	-	TGTGCCAGCAGCTTGGAACCCCATGAGGTTGGCTACACCTTC	CASSLEPHEVGYTF
TRBV5-6	TRBJ1-1	-	-	TGTGCCAGCAGCTTCTCTATGGTCCCCGAAGCTTTCTTT	CASSFSMVPEAFF
TRBV18	TRBJ2-1	-	TRBD2	TGTGCCAGCTCACCCGGACTAGCAGATAACAATGAGCAGTTCTTC	CASSPGLADNNEQFF
TRBV2	TRBJ1-2	many	TRBD1	TGTGCCAGCAGATCCCTTGACAGGGTGAGGACCTTC	CASRSLDRVRTF
TRBV29-1	TRBJ1-2	-	-	TGCAGCGTTGAACTTAAGGGGGGGAGCCCCTCGAATGGCTACACCTTC	CSVELKGGSPSNGYTF
TRBV6-5	TRBJ2-5	-	TRBD2	TGTGCCAGCAGTTATTTATCTAGCGGGAAAGAGACCCAGTACTTC	CASSYLSSGKETQYF
TRBV28	TRBJ1-2	-	-	TGTGCCAGCTTGGGTGCGGGTTTCGGCTATGGCTACACCTTC	CASLGAGFGYGYTF
TRBV4-1	TRBJ1-4	-	-	TGCGCCAGCAGCCAAACCCCACCGGGAGGGGTTCGTTCTAGTGGTGAAAAACTGTTTTTT	CASSQTPPGGVRSSGEKLFF
TRBV28	TRBJ1-1	-	-	TGTGCCAGCAGTTTATTTCCCTTGCGCGGGGTTAGGAACACTGAAGCTTTCTTT	CASSLFPLRGVRNTEAFF
TRBV2	TRBJ2-5	-	-	TGTGCCAGCAGTGTTGAGGGGGAAGAGACCCAGTACTTC	CASSVEGEETQYF